Listed below are T cell receptor beta chains from one sample, sequenced in a study of T-cell reconstitution after alpha-beta-depleted transplantation in children. TCRdb analysed the PCR reads with MiXCR anew, one entry per CDR3 protein. The top ten clones hold 15% to 20% of a sample with 130,000 to 150,000 distinct CDR3 sequences, around 9% of them seen once. Material: PBMCs, mostly from graft donor cells, obtained 180 days after TCRalphabeta/CD19-depleted stem cell transplant. These receptors came from a female patient aged 2 to 10 who had a stem cell transplant for congenital amegakaryocytic thrombocytopenia, so the T cells may come from the graft donor. CDR3s include the opening cysteine and the closing phenylalanine or tryptophan. D genes are given only for firm matches. For some rows the clone size is stated as once, few or many, or as a class when expanded; others skip it.

d_call j_call v_call clone_size cdr3_aa cdr3_nt
NA TRBJ1-1 TRBV12-3/TRBV12-4 many CASRGTSWTEAFF TGTGCCAGCAGGGGGACCAGCTGGACTGAAGCTTTCTTT
TRBD2 TRBJ2-1 TRBV12-3/TRBV12-4 NA CASSQLQRGLNEQFF TGTGCCAGCAGCCAGCTTCAGCGGGGGTTGAATGAGCAGTTCTTC
TRBD2 TRBJ2-2 TRBV5-6 many CASSPLAGNTGELFF TGTGCCAGCAGTCCACTAGCGGGGAACACCGGGGAGCTGTTTTTT
NA TRBJ2-3 TRBV10-2 many CASSESGVSDTQYF TGCGCCAGCAGTGAGTCTGGAGTTTCAGATACGCAGTATTTT
TRBD1 TRBJ1-1 TRBV6-2/TRBV6-3 few CASSRQGSVTEAFF TGTGCCAGCAGCCGACAGGGAAGCGTCACTGAAGCTTTCTTT
NA TRBJ2-1 TRBV4-2 NA CASSQDSSYNEQFF TGTGCCAGCAGCCAAGATTCTAGCTACAATGAGCAGTTCTTC
TRBD1 TRBJ2-1 TRBV5-1 many CASSSGQGAYEQFF TGCGCCAGCAGCTCGGGACAGGGGGCCTATGAGCAGTTCTTC
NA TRBJ2-1 TRBV7-2 many CASSVRAYNEQFF TGTGCCAGCAGCGTCCGGGCCTACAATGAGCAGTTCTTC
TRBD2 TRBJ2-1 TRBV10-3 NA CAISEGVAGVRNEQFF TGTGCCATCAGTGAGGGGGTAGCGGGAGTCAGGAATGAGCAGTTCTTC
NA TRBJ2-3 TRBV7-9 few CASSLSRGTTDTQYF TGTGCCAGCAGCTTAAGCCGGGGGACCACAGATACGCAGTATTTT
NA TRBJ2-1 TRBV5-1 many CASSLEGTYNEQFF TGCGCCAGCAGCTTGGAGGGGACCTACAATGAGCAGTTCTTC
NA TRBJ1-6 TRBV18 many CASSPASDNSPLHF TGTGCCAGCTCACCTGCCAGCGATAATTCACCCCTCCACTTT
NA TRBJ1-4 TRBV28 NA CASSVHSPTNEKLFF TGTGCCAGCAGCGTTCACAGTCCAACTAATGAAAAACTGTTTTTT
TRBD2 TRBJ2-3 TRBV5-1 NA CASSTGTSGSTDTQYF TGCGCCAGCAGCACCGGGACTAGCGGGAGCACAGATACGCAGTATTTT
NA TRBJ2-3 TRBV6-5 NA CASSYSNGMPDTQYF TGTGCCAGCAGTTACTCGAACGGGATGCCAGATACGCAGTATTTT
NA TRBJ1-4 TRBV18 NA CASSPPKIEKLFF TGTGCCAGCTCACCACCGAAAATTGAAAAACTGTTTTTT
NA TRBJ2-4 TRBV20-1 many CSARVTGQNIQYF TGCAGTGCTAGAGTTACAGGGCAGAACATTCAGTACTTC
TRBD2 TRBJ2-1 TRBV7-2 NA CASSSGTRGYNEQFF TGTGCCAGCAGCTCCGGGACTAGGGGGTACAATGAGCAGTTCTTC
NA TRBJ2-3 TRBV5-4 many CASSQPGDTQYF TGTGCCAGCAGTCAGCCCGGGGATACGCAGTATTTT
NA TRBJ2-7 TRBV7-8 many CASSLGLVAYEQYF TGTGCCAGCAGCTTAGGGCTAGTCGCCTACGAGCAGTACTTC
TRBD1 TRBJ1-5 TRBV12-3/TRBV12-4 many CASRAGQGASQPQHF TGTGCCAGCAGGGCGGGACAGGGGGCGTCTCAGCCCCAGCATTTT
NA TRBJ1-5 TRBV6-1 few CASMNSANQPQHF TGTGCCAGCATGAACAGTGCGAATCAGCCCCAGCATTTT
NA TRBJ2-3 TRBV14 many CASSQARVSPSDTQYF TGTGCCAGCAGCCAAGCAAGGGTTAGCCCGTCCGATACGCAGTATTTT
NA TRBJ1-1 TRBV29-1 many CSVESRLNTEAFF TGCAGCGTTGAATCGCGTTTGAACACTGAAGCTTTCTTT
NA TRBJ2-1 TRBV7-9 NA CASSLGTIGENEQFF TGTGCCAGCAGCTTAGGGACTATAGGGGAGAATGAGCAGTTCTTC